The 9 T cell receptor beta chains listed next were all sequenced from one sample in a study of memory CD4+ T cells and cytomegalovirus serostatus. Single viable CD3+CD4+CD8-CD45RO+ cells were sorted as the memory CD4+ T cells. Sequencing was performed with immunoSEQ multiplex PCR; in TCRdb, only in-frame clones are kept and a portion is missing. The sample lists under 100,000 clones, about 85% occurring once. Sequenced sample: memory CD4+ T cells from blood. The source is an adult in good health and CMV-seronegative.

Only a few counts were recorded for this clone. This rearrangement joins TRBV30 to TRBJ1-1; TRBD1 aligns across 7 bases. The CDR3 length is 13 residues. Losses at the gene ends were 0 bases for V and 7 bases for J; bases not matched to a gene: 5. The germline V gene encodes CDR1 GTSNPN and CDR2 SVGIG (reference sequence). The CDR3 reads CAWSVEWDSEAFF. The CDR3 DNA sequence: TGTGCCTGGAGTGTAGAGTGGGACAGTGAAGCTTTCTTT.

The rearrangement links TRBV7-9 to TRBJ1-1; D is uncertain. V was clipped by 7 bases and J by 1 base, with 7 bases between them. Germline CDR1 is SEHNR and CDR2 is FQNEAQ (reference sequence). The CDR3 is 12 residues long. The CDR3 region has the DNA TGTGCCAGCACGCGGGGGAACACTGAAGCTTTCTTT. Its translation is CASTRGNTEAFF.

This clone was counted only a few times. The chain joins TRBV10-3 to TRBJ1-2; D unresolved. From germline, CDR1 is ENHRY and CDR2 SYGVKD. V dropped 7 bases and J dropped 5 bases, with 11 bases sitting between them. CDR3 length: 12 amino acids. The chain's CDR3 is CAINNEGYGYTF. CDR3 coding DNA: TGTGCCATCAATAATGAGGGTTATGGCTACACCTTC.

On this clone itself: Distinct nucleotide sequences in the sample also encode this CDR3. This chain joins TRBV6-5 and TRBJ1-2, with 9 bases identical to TRBD1. V dropped 0 bases and J dropped 2; count of bases not matched to a gene: 4. Germline CDR1 and CDR2: MNHEY and SVGAGI. The CDR3 consists of 16 residues. The CDR3 loop reads CASSYSGQGENYGYTF. Written as DNA, the CDR3 is TGTGCCAGCAGTTACTCGGGACAGGGAGAGAACTATGGCTACACCTTC.

This clone has just a few counts. The chain links TRBV7-2 to TRBJ2-2; D could derive from TRBD1 or TRBD2 (6 bases each). V was pared by 3 bases and J by 1 base, with 12 bases between. The germline V gene has CDR1 SGHTA and CDR2 FQGNSA. The CDR3 spans 16 residues. CDR3 in amino acids: CASSFAGQGNTGELFF. The DNA for the CDR3 is TGTGCCAGCAGCTTTGCGGGACAAGGGAACACCGGGGAGCTGTTTTTT.

The V and J genes are TRBV28 and TRBJ2-7; TRBD2 is a possible D gene (5 bases). V was cut by 5 bases and J by 2 bases, with 16 bases left in between. The CDR3 covers 15 residues. Germline CDR1 MDHEN, CDR2 SYDVKM. The CDR3: CASSPPGMSTYEQYF. CDR3 coding DNA: TGTGCCAGCAGTCCCCCGGGAATGTCCACCTACGAGCAGTACTTC. The whole variable domain, filled in from reference TRBV28 and TRBJ2-7, reads DVKVTQSSRYLVKRTGEKVFLECVQDMDHENMFWYRQDPGLGLRLIYFSYDVKMKEKGDIPEGYSVSREKKERFSLILESASTNQTSMYLCASSPPGMSTYEQYFGPGTRLTVT.

There are a few counts of this clone. The rearrangement links TRBV6-1 to TRBJ1-6; D may be TRBD1 (6 bases). The CDR3 is 16 amino acids. Germline-derived CDR1 and CDR2 are MNHNS and SASEGT. Trimming took 4 bases from V and 7 from J, leaving 17 bases between them. CDR3 in DNA: TGTGCCAGCAGTGGACCTGGACAGATTTCGAATTCACCCCTCCACTTT. Amino acids: CASSGPGQISNSPLHF.

This clone was seen more than once but under ten times. The chain carries TRBV18 and TRBJ2-3; 13 bases agree with TRBD2. The germline gives CDR1 KGHSH, CDR2 LQKENI. The CDR3 runs to 16 residues. The V segment lost 6 bases and the J segment 2 bases; nucleotides outside the gene matches: 5. CDR3 protein: CASSLGLAGTTDTQYF. The CDR3, as DNA: TGTGCCAGCTCTCTGGGACTAGCGGGGACCACAGATACGCAGTATTTT.

Only one count was recorded for this clone. The chain carries TRBV5-1 and TRBJ1-1; D possibly corresponds to TRBD1 (5 bases). From germline, CDR1 is SGHRS and CDR2 YFSETQ. Trimming took off 4 bases at V and 0 bases at J, with 19 bases between the two ends. This CDR3 contains 17 residues. The CDR3 here is CASSPGTTVFMNTEAFF. The CDR3 nucleotides read TGCGCCAGCAGCCCCGGGACCACCGTATTTATGAACACTGAAGCTTTCTTT.